This TCR delta chain was identified in a study of gamma-delta chains in newborns, infants, children. Study at large: Microbial exposure reportedly drives polyclonal innate γδ T cell expansion after birth.

TCRdb reanalysed the reads via CATT. The top ten clones hold 3.8% of a sample with about 10,000 delta-chain clones, over 8% of them seen once. The CDR3 loop spans 20 amino acids. V dropped 4 bases and J dropped 3; count of bases not matched to a gene: 18. CDR1 TSWWSYY and CDR2 QGS come from the germline V gene. This sequence originates from a child who was a newborn, infant or young child, either healthy, febrile or measles-vaccinated (not recorded which). The chain has TRDV1 and TRDJ1, with 12 bases aligning to TRDD3. In the absence of a J gene in TCRdb, the DNA was matched to germline to assign it here. Sequenced material: blood. CDR3 region: CALGGPPTWGIRNRPDKLIF. CDR3 sequence (DNA): TGTGCTCTTGGGGGTCCTCCTACCTGGGGGATACGGAATCGGCCCGATAAACTCATCTTT.